These T cell receptor beta chains were read from a single sample in a study of beta chain features in type 1 diabetes. Measured with immunoSEQ multiplex PCR; TCRdb has only the in-frame clones, and not every one. The sample contains some 900,000 clones, 17% of which appear only once. The source material was naive CD4+ T cells from blood. The receptors were gathered from a woman aged 18-30 years in good health. Each CDR3 is given with its conserved first and last residue. D genes are given only for firm matches. Part of the rows lack a size; the others show once, few, many or a class for expanded clones.

v_gene	d_gene	j_gene	abundance	CDR3nt	CDR3aa
TRBV5-1	-	TRBJ1-1	few	TGCGCCAGCAGCTTGAACATGATGAACACTGAAGCTTTCTTT	CASSLNMMNTEAFF
TRBV5-4	-	TRBJ1-2	few	TGTGCCAGCAGCTCTAGGGGGGTCGATGGCTACACCTTC	CASSSRGVDGYTF
TRBV7-2	-	TRBJ2-5	few	TGTGCCAGCAGCTTGTTGGGATTTGCGACCCAGTACTTC	CASSLLGFATQYF
TRBV28	-	TRBJ1-3	-	TGTGCCAGCAGTCGACACAGCAGTTCTGGAAACACCATATATTTT	CASSRHSSSGNTIYF
TRBV6-6	-	TRBJ1-5	few	TGTGCCAGCAGTTACTCACAGGGTGGGGGCAATCAGCCCCAGCATTTT	CASSYSQGGGNQPQHF
TRBV29-1	TRBD2	TRBJ2-5	few	TGCAGCGTTGTGCGGGGGCAAGAGACCCAGTACTTC	CSVVRGQETQYF
TRBV27	-	TRBJ2-1	few	TGTGCCAGCAGAATTGAACGCTCCTACAATGAGCAGTTCTTC	CASRIERSYNEQFF
TRBV5-6	-	TRBJ1-2	-	TGTGCCAGCAGCCCGGGGGACTATGGCTACACCTTC	CASSPGDYGYTF
TRBV2	-	TRBJ1-1	few	TGTGCCAGCAGTGAAGGGCAGCCAAAGAACACTGAAGCTTTCTTT	CASSEGQPKNTEAFF
TRBV18	TRBD1	TRBJ1-3	-	TGTGCCAGCTCAGCCGGGACAGGGGGAAACACCATATATTTT	CASSAGTGGNTIYF
TRBV7-9	-	TRBJ1-1	-	TGTGCCAGCAGCTCGGGACACCCAGGGCATGAAGCTTTCTTT	CASSSGHPGHEAFF
TRBV6-5	-	TRBJ2-5	-	TGTGCCAGCAGTCGGGAGGGACAGTTCCAAGAGACCCAGTACTTC	CASSREGQFQETQYF
TRBV5-5	-	TRBJ2-6	few	TGTGCCAGCAGCTTGGTGGGTGACTCTGGGGCCAACGTCCTGACTTTC	CASSLVGDSGANVLTF
TRBV11-2	-	TRBJ2-7	few	TGTGCCAGCAGCCGGCAATTGGGAACCTACGAGCAGTACTTC	CASSRQLGTYEQYF
TRBV7-2	TRBD2	TRBJ2-7	few	TGTGCCAGCAGCTTAGTTCTAGCGGGTCTCGAGCAGTACTTC	CASSLVLAGLEQYF
TRBV4-2	-	TRBJ2-1	-	TGTGCCAGCAGCCAAGAGACCTGGGACTCTGGTGAGCAGTTCTTC	CASSQETWDSGEQFF
TRBV7-2	-	TRBJ2-3	-	TGTGCCAGCAGCCGTCAACCCGAACTAAATACGCAGTATTTT	CASSRQPELNTQYF
TRBV5-1	-	TRBJ2-3	-	TGCGCCAGCAGCACCGGACTGGAGAGCACAGATACGCAGTATTTT	CASSTGLESTDTQYF
TRBV6-5	-	TRBJ2-3	-	TGTGCCAGCAGTCAAGAGGGGGACACAGATACGCAGTATTTT	CASSQEGDTDTQYF
TRBV9	-	TRBJ2-2	few	TGTGCCAGCAGCGTTGGGACCTACACCGGGGAGCTGTTTTTT	CASSVGTYTGELFF
TRBV6-5	-	TRBJ2-5	few	TGTGCCAGCGGGGACCTTACTACGAACCAAGAGACCCAGTACTTC	CASGDLTTNQETQYF
TRBV21-1	-	TRBJ2-3	few	TGTCCCCCACAGGGCACAGATACGCAGTATTTT	CPPQGTDTQYF
TRBV15	TRBD2	TRBJ2-1	-	TGTGCCACCAGCAGAGAAGCACTAGCGGGAGCCTACAATGAGCAGTTCTTC	CATSREALAGAYNEQFF
TRBV28	TRBD2	TRBJ2-5	-	TGTGCCAGCAGCTATCCGACTAGCGGGAAAGAGACCCAGTACTTC	CASSYPTSGKETQYF
TRBV5-4	TRBD2	TRBJ2-7	-	TGTGCCAGCAGCTTGGGACTAGCGGGAGTAGAATCCTACGAGCAGTACTTC	CASSLGLAGVESYEQYF
TRBV28	-	TRBJ1-1	-	TGTGCCAGCGCCCGGGCAGGGCTGGACACTGAAGCTTTCTTT	CASARAGLDTEAFF
TRBV5-4	-	TRBJ2-3	-	TGTGCCAGCAGCCATTCCGGGACTCCGGATACGCAGTATTTT	CASSHSGTPDTQYF
TRBV2	-	TRBJ2-5	-	TGTGCCAGCAGTGAATCGCAGTACCAAGAGACCCAGTACTTC	CASSESQYQETQYF
TRBV28	-	TRBJ2-7	-	TGTGCCAGCAGTTCCCCAGTGCGAACCGAGCAGTACTTC	CASSSPVRTEQYF
TRBV7-2	TRBD1	TRBJ1-2	few	TGTGCCAGCAGCCGGGAGCCCGGAACAGGGGGCCCTCTGGCGAATGGCTACACCTTC	CASSREPGTGGPLANGYTF
TRBV27	-	TRBJ1-1	few	TGTGCCAGCCACAGGCGGGAGAACACTGAAGCTTTCTTT	CASHRRENTEAFF
TRBV4-2	TRBD2	TRBJ2-7	-	TGTGCCAGCAGCCTTGCTAGCGGGGGTTACGAGCAGTACTTC	CASSLASGGYEQYF
TRBV2	TRBD1	TRBJ1-2	few	TGTGCCAGCAGTGAAGCATTTGGACAGGGGTATGGCTACACCTTC	CASSEAFGQGYGYTF
TRBV6-1	-	TRBJ2-6	-	TGTGCCAGCACGACCGGGGGCTCTGGGGCCAACGTCCTGACTTTC	CASTTGGSGANVLTF